The sequence of this T cell receptor beta chain was determined in a study of blood T cell repertoires in COVID-19. About the research overall: COVID-19 samples, acute and convalescent, were from the United States, Italy and Spain. PBMCs, B-cell-depleted T cells, or T cells were the source of the cDNA or gDNA that made up the material.

Germline V gene sequence: CDR1 SGHTA, CDR2 FQGTGA. The CDR3 spans 16 residues. J gave up 10 bases and V 1 base, and 11 bases lay outside the gene matches. It was during active infection that Seattle patients were enrolled and then longitudinally followed. Source study methods: Amplification of reference gene primers was used by the study to estimate nucleated cell counts. Some clones are missing from TCRdb's copy, which holds only in-frame ones; the method was immunoSEQ multiplex PCR. For V, J and clone size, that table is used; D and trimming come from the DNA. This sample has about 170,000 clones; 84% occur once, and the top ten carry less than 3.5%.

This sequence originates from a woman of 80 years or more with COVID-19, enrolled during active disease. The V and J genes are TRBV7-3 and TRBJ2-2; 8 bases are a match to TRBD2. Sample: peripheral blood. Here the CDR3 reads CASSLIAGTLYAELFF. CDR3 sequence (DNA): TGTGCCAGCAGCTTAATAGCGGGGACGTTGTACGCGGAGCTGTTTTTT.